This T cell receptor (beta chain) is drawn from a study of radiotherapy plus CTLA-4 blockade in lung cancer. Overall study: Patients showed objective responses in under 20% of cases and disease control in 30% to 40%. Study findings and constraints: Blood TCR clones of tumor origin expanded after radiotherapy plus ipilimumab.

Of note for this clone: What it binds is unknown.

Here immunoSEQ multiplex PCR was the method, and the copy in TCRdb shows in-frame clones only, minus some. The repertoire consists of tens of thousands of clones, with 75% to 85% occurring once and the leading ten covering 4%. This CDR3 is 16 amino acids long. V lost 0 bases and J lost 0, with 11 bases in between. Germline V gene data show CDR1 as LGHNA and CDR2 as YNFKEQ. The chain links TRBV4-2 to TRBJ1-2; no clear D gene. Specimen: peripheral blood, collected from a patient treated with radiotherapy plus ipilimumab. The TCR originated in a human donor with non-small cell lung cancer who had a partial response to radiotherapy plus ipilimumab. CDR3 DNA sequence: TGTGCCAGCAGCCAAGATGAGACATTCTCTAACTATGGCTACACCTTC. Translated, it gives CASSQDETFSNYGYTF.